Many counts were recorded for the clone carrying this T cell receptor (beta chain). Its antigen remains unidentified. V was shortened by 0 bases and J by 2 bases, with 10 bases between the two germline ends. Germline CDR1 reads MNHNY; CDR2 reads SVGAGI (reference sequence). CDR3 length equals 16 residues. RNA was extracted and reverse transcribed into cDNA as the sequencing template. Some clones are missing from TCRdb's copy, which holds only in-frame ones; the method was immunoSEQ multiplex PCR. The data show 90,000 to 150,000 clones, roughly 63% seen once. The data stem from a study of CD8+ T cells in alopecia areata. Study-wide points: Researchers say the link of baseline CD8+ expansion to response remains uncertain, with one nonresponder.

The sample's treatment: oral pan-JAK inhibitor, 5-10 mg twice daily. Sequencing used CD8+ T cells sorted from blood, obtained at week 4, from a patient treated with tofacitinib. The chain joins TRBV6-6 to TRBJ2-2, with D possibly TRBD1 on 6 matching bases. The sequence was collected from a human donor with alopecia areata. CDR3 sequence reads: CASSYSQGGNTGELFF. CDR3 sequence (DNA): TGTGCCAGCAGTTACTCCCAAGGGGGAAACACCGGGGAGCTGTTTTTT.